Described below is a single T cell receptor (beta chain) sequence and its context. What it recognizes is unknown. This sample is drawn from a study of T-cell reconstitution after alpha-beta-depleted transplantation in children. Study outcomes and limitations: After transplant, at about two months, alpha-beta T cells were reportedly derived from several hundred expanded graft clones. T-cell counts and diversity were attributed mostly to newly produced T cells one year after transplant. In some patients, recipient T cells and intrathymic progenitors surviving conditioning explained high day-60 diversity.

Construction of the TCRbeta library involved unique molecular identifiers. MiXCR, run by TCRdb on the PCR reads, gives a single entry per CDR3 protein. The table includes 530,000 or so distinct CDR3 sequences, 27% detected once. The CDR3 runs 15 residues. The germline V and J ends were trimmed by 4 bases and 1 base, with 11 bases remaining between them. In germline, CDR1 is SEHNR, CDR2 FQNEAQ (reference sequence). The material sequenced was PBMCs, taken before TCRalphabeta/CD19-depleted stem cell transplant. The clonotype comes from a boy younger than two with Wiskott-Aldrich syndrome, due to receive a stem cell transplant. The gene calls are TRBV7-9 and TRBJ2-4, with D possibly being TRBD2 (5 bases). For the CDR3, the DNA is TGTGCCAGCAGCTCGTCCGGGAAGGCCAAAAACATTCAGTACTTC. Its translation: CASSSSGKAKNIQYF.